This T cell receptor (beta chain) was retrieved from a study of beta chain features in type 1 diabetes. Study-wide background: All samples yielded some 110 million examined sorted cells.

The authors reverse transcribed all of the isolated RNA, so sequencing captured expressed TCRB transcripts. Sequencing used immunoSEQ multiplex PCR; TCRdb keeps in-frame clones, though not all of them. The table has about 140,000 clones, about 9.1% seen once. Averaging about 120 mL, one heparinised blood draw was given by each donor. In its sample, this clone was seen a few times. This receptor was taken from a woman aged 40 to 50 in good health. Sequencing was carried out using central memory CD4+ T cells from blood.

The CDR3 DNA reads TGTGCCAGCTCCCAGCAGGGGAGAAATTCACCCCTCCACTTT. Its protein is CASSQQGRNSPLHF. V gene TRBV18 combines with J gene TRBJ1-6; weak D call: TRBD1 (6 bases). Per the germline V gene, CDR1 is KGHSH and CDR2 is LQKENI. V was pared by 6 bases and J by 7 bases, with 13 bases between. The CDR3 spans 14 residues.